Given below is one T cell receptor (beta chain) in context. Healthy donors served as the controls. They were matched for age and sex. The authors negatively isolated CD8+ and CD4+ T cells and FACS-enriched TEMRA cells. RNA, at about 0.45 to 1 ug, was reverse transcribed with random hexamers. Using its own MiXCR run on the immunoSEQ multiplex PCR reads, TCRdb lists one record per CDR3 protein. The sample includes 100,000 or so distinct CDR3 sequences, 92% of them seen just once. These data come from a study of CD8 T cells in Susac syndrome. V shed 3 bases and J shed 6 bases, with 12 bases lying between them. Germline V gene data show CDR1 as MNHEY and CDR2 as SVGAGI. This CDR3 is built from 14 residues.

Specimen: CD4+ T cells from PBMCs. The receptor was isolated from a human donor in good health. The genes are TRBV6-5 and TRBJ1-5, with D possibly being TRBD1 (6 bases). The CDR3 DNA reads TGTGCCAGCAGTTATGACAGGTCTATTCAGCCCCAGCATTTT. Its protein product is CASSYDRSIQPQHF.